This TCR beta chain was profiled in a study of blood T cell repertoires in COVID-19. As for the study in general: Acute and convalescent COVID-19 specimens originated in the United States, Italy and Spain. Sources were T cells, B-cell-depleted T cells, or PBMCs; the material itself was cDNA or gDNA.

The CDR3 loop spans 18 amino acids. Germline CDR1 reads MGHRA; CDR2 reads YSYEKL. Trimming took 3 bases from V and 8 from J; bases not matched to a gene: 18. In the authors' workflow: Researchers report that nucleated cell counts were estimated from reference gene primer amplification. The method was immunoSEQ multiplex PCR; TCRdb's version includes in-frame clones alone and lacks a portion of them. That table supplies the V and J calls and clone size; D and trimming were determined from the DNA. The repertoire includes roughly 150,000 clones, around 80% of them detected once, and less than 20% sits in the top ten. This clone was detected only once.

The receptor was derived from a woman older than 75 with acute or convalescent COVID-19. The chain is built from TRBV4-1 and TRBJ1-4; 7 bases agree with TRBD1. Input material: peripheral blood. The CDR3 coding sequence is TGCGCCAGCAGCCACCCCAGGGGGACATCGACCATGGGGGAAAAACTGTTTTTT. This sequence encodes CASSHPRGTSTMGEKLFF.